This T cell receptor (beta chain) was identified during a study of cytomegalovirus exposure and HLA in healthy donors. Primers: 60 Vbeta forward and 13 Jbeta reverse. Profiling relied on immunoSEQ multiplex PCR, and the TCRdb table lists in-frame clones only, not all of them. The data show more than 95,000 clones, with 65% to 85% seen just once and 5.5% to 7% held by the top ten. This clone was observed a single time. V shed 2 bases and J shed 0 bases, with 17 bases lying between them. Germline V gives CDR1 KGHSH, CDR2 LQKENI. CDR3 length: 18 amino acids. The chain carries TRBV18 and TRBJ1-3; no reliable D call. This sequence originates from a young man in good health and CMV-seronegative. Source material: PBMCs. CDR3 loop: CASSPSGSAGVSGNTIYF. The CDR3 DNA reads as TGTGCCAGCTCACCATCGGGGTCTGCCGGCGTCTCTGGAAACACCATATATTTT.